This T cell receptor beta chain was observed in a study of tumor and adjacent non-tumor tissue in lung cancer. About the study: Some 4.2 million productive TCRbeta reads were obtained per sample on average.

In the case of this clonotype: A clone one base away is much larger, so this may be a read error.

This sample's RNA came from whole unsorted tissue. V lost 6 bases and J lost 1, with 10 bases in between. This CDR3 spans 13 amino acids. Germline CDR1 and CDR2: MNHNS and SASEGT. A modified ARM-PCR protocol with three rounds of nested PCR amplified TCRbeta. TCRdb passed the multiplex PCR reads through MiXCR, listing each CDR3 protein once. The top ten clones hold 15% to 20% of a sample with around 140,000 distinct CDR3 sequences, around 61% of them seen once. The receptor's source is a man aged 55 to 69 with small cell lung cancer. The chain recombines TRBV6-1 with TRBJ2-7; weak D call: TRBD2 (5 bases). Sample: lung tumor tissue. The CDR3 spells CASSQRESYEQYF. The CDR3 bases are TGTGCCAGCAGCCAGAGGGAATCCTACGAGCAGTACTTC.